The 9 T cell receptor beta chains below come from one sample, sequenced in a study of T cell repertoires in cytomegalovirus infection. TCRdb itself ran the reads through MiXCR, one entry per CDR3 protein. The sample has about 740,000 distinct CDR3 sequences; approximately 34% are singletons. Sequencing was performed on PBMCs. These receptors were collected from a human donor in good health (CMV status not recorded). Some clones in this sample may be carry-over from other donors' samples.

There are a few counts of this clonotype. The chain couples TRBV6-6 to TRBJ2-7; D remains unclear. Trimming cost V 10 bases and J 5 bases, with 18 bases left between them. CDR1 MNHNY and CDR2 SVGAGI come from the germline V gene (reference sequence). The CDR3 is made up of 13 amino acids. CDR3 coding DNA: TGTGCCACCGGAGACGCGTTATTTGACGAGCAGTACTTC. It translates to CATGDALFDEQYF.

V usage is TRBV10-3 and J usage is TRBJ1-2; D is ambiguous. This CDR3 region has 14 residues. V was shortened by 4 bases and J by 2 bases, with 11 bases between the two germline ends. In germline, CDR1 is ENHRY, CDR2 SYGVKD. The CDR3: CAISAAPQNYGYTF. The DNA of the CDR3 is TGTGCCATCAGTGCAGCTCCACAGAACTATGGCTACACCTTC.

The table lists this clonotype with many counts. The chain employs TRBV12-3 or TRBV12-4 and TRBJ1-1, with D unclear. The CDR3 is 17 amino acids. Trimming cost V 5 bases and J 4 bases, with 23 bases left between them. The CDR3, as DNA: TGTGCCAGCAGTATCATCCGCCAGCGGACCGCGAGCACTGAAGCTTTCTTT. Protein: CASSIIRQRTASTEAFF.

This clonotype was recorded a few times. This rearrangement joins TRBV11-2 to TRBJ2-1; 15 bases match TRBD2. Trimming took 1 base from V and 9 from J; bases not matched to a gene: 13. The CDR3 is 19 residues long. Germline CDR1 SGHAT, CDR2 FQNNGV. CDR3 sequence (DNA): TGTGCCAGCAGCTTAGGAACAAAGATCGGACTAGCGGGGGGGCGTGAGCAGTTCTTC. This sequence encodes CASSLGTKIGLAGGREQFF.

The chain joins TRBV15 to TRBJ2-6; the D gene is possibly TRBD1 (6 bases). Per germline, CDR1 LNHNV and CDR2 YYDKDF (reference sequence). CDR3 length: 14 amino acids. The V and J ends lost 8 bases and 7 bases respectively, with 15 bases between them. CDR3 coding DNA: TGTGCCACCGGCGATCAGGGGTGTGCCAACGTCCTGACTTTC. Its translation: CATGDQGCANVLTF. The full variable domain, in which reference TRBV15 and TRBJ2-6 provide the parts outside the CDR3, is DAMVIQNPRYQVTQFGKPVTLSCSQTLNHNVMYWYQQKSSQAPKLLFHYYDKDFNNEADTPDNFQSRRPNTSFCFLDIRSPGLGDTAMYLCATGDQGCANVLTFGAGSRLTVL.

In this sample, this clonotype turned up a few times. This rearrangement joins TRBV7-2 to TRBJ2-3; D possibly corresponds to TRBD2 (6 bases). CDR1 SGHTA and CDR2 FQGNSA come from the germline V gene. The V end lost 5 bases, the J end lost 0 bases, and 18 bases lay between the germline ends. This CDR3 comprises 17 residues. The CDR3 region is CASSQSPWGTSTDTQYF. CDR3 coding DNA: TGTGCCAGCAGCCAGTCCCCGTGGGGGACTAGCACAGATACGCAGTATTTT.

This clonotype has a handful of counts. This chain uses TRBV19 with TRBJ2-7; no clear D. The germline V gene encodes CDR1 LNHDA and CDR2 SQIVND (reference sequence). The V and J ends lost 1 base and 7 bases respectively, with 14 bases between them. This CDR3 spans 14 amino acids. CDR3 sequence reads: CASSIADGSGEQYF. CDR3 coding DNA: TGTGCCAGTAGTATAGCGGACGGGTCTGGGGAGCAGTACTTC.

The CDR3 loop reads CASTLQGTYGYTF. The CDR3 nucleotides are TGTGCCAGCACCCTACAGGGAACCTATGGCTACACCTTC. The chain uses TRBV28 and TRBJ1-2; possibly TRBD1 for D (6 bases). There are 13 residues in the CDR3. The ends were cut back, 7 bases at V and 4 bases at J, with 13 bases in the middle. The V gene's germline CDR1 is MDHEN and CDR2 SYDVKM.

Details on this clonotype: The junction and the germline gene differ at one end; a read error may be behind it. The chain joins TRBV6-2 or TRBV6-3 to TRBJ2-1; tentative D call: TRBD1 (6 bases). This CDR3 is built from 13 residues. The V gene's germline CDR1 is MNHEY and CDR2 SVGEGT. The CDR3 spells CSSGGQIYKEQFF. CDR3 DNA sequence: TGTTCCAGCGGTGGACAGATCTACAAGGAGCAGTTCTTC.